The clone carrying this TCR beta chain was detected ten times or more. This sample is part of a study of T cells after posttransplantation cyclophosphamide. Repertoires were generated with immunoSEQ multiplex PCR, while TCRdb's copy carries only in-frame clones and drops some. This sample carries under 20,000 clones, none of them present only once. Cyclophosphamide on days +3 and +4 followed busulfan-fludarabine conditioning and a marrow graft. From germline, CDR1 is MDHEN and CDR2 SYDVKM. There are 14 residues in the CDR3. The J segment lost 7 bases and the V segment lost 2 bases, leaving 4 bases of the junction unmatched.

This chain connects TRBV28 to TRBJ1-4, with TRBD1 matching 7 bases. This material consisted of PBMCs, taken after allogeneic stem cell transplant with posttransplant cyclophosphamide. The origin of this receptor is a female patient between 30 and 45 years old who received an allogeneic stem cell transplant from a related donor, was CMV-positive, and had no GVHD. The graft donor may be the source of some T cells. The CDR3 coding sequence is TGTGCCAGCAGTTTAGGACAGGCCCCTGAAAAACTGTTTTTT. It codes for CASSLGQAPEKLFF.